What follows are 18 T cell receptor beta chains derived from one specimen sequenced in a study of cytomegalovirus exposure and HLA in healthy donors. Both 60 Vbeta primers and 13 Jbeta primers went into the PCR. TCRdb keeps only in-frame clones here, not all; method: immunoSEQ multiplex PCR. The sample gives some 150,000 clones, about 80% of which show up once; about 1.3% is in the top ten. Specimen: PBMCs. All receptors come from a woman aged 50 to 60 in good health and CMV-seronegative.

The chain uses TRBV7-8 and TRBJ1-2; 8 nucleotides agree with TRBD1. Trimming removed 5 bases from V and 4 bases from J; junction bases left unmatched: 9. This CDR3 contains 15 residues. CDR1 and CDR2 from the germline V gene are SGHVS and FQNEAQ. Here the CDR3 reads CASSPQGATIYGYTF. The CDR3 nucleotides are TGTGCCAGCAGCCCCCAGGGGGCGACGATCTATGGCTACACCTTC.

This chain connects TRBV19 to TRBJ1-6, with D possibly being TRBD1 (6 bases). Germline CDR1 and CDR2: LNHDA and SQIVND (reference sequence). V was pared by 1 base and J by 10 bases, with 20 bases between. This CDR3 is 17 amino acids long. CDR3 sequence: CASSIAISDRIGSPLHF. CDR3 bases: TGTGCCAGTAGTATAGCCATATCCGACAGGATTGGGTCACCCCTCCACTTT.

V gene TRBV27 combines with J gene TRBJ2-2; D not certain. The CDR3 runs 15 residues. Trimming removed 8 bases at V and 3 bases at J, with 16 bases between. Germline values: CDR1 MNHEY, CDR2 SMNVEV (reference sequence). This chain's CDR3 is CASHATFAYTGELFF. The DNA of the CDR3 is TGTGCCAGCCATGCAACTTTTGCTTACACCGGGGAGCTGTTTTTT.

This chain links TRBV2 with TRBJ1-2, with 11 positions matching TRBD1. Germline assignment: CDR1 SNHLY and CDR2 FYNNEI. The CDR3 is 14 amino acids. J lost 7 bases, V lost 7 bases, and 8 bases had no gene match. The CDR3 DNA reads TGTGCCAGCACCCGGGACAGGGGGGAAAGTGGCTACACCTTC. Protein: CASTRDRGESGYTF.

The CDR3 region is CASRTGGHGYTF. As DNA, the CDR3 is TGTGCCAGCAGAACAGGGGGCCATGGCTACACCTTC. V usage is TRBV27 and J usage is TRBJ1-2, with TRBD1 matching 9 bases. Germline V lookup: CDR1 MNHEY, CDR2 SMNVEV (reference sequence). The CDR3 sequence is 12 residues long. With 6 bases clipped from V and 6 bases from J, the junction kept 2 bases outside the gene matches.

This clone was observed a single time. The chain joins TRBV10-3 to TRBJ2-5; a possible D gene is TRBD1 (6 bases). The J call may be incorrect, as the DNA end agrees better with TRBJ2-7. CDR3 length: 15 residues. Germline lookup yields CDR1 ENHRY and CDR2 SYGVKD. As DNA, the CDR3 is TGTGCCATCAGTGAGTCTTCAAACAGGGCTTACGAGCAGTACTTC. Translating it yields CAISESSNRAYEQYF.

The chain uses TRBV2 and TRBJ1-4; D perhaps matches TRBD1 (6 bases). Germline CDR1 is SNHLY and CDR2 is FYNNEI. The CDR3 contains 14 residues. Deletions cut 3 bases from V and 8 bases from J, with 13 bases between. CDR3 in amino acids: CASSDWGHGEKLFF. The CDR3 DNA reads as TGTGCCAGCAGTGATTGGGGACATGGCGAAAAACTGTTTTTT.

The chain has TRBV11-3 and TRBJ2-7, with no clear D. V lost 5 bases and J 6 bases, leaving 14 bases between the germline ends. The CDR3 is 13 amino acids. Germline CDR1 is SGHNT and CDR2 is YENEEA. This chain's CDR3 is CASSAEVFSEQYF. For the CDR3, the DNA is TGTGCCAGCAGCGCCGAGGTCTTCTCCGAGCAGTACTTC.

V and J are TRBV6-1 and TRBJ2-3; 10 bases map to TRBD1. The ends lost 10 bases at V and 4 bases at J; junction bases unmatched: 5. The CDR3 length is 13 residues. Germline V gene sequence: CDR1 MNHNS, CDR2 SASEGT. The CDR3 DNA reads TGTGCCACAGGGACAGGGGAGGCAGATACGCAGTATTTT. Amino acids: CATGTGEADTQYF.

The CDR3 spells CASSETGQGITF. In nucleotides, the CDR3 is TGTGCCAGCAGTGAGACGGGACAGGGTATCACCTTC. The rearrangement uses TRBV2 and TRBJ1-2; 9 bases fit TRBD1. The V gene's germline CDR1 is SNHLY and CDR2 FYNNEI. The CDR3 consists of 12 residues. V shed 3 bases and J 13 bases; nucleotides not matched to a gene: 6.

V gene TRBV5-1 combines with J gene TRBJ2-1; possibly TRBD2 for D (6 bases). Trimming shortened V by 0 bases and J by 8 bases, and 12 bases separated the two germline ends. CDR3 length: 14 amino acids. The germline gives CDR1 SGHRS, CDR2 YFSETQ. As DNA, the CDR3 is TGCGCCAGCAGCTTGGTGGGGGGTAGCGATGAGCAGTTCTTC. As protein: CASSLVGGSDEQFF.

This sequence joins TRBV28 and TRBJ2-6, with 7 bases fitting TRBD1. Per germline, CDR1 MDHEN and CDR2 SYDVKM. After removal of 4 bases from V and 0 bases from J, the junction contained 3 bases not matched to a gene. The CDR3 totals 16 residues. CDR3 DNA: TGTGCCAGCAGTTCCCCAGGGGGCTCTGGGGCCAACGTCCTGACTTTC. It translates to CASSSPGGSGANVLTF.

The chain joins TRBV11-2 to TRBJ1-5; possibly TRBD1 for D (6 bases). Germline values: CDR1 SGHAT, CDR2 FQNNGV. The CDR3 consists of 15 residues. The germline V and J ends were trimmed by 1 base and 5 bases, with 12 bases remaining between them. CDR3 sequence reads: CASSLGQVWDQPQHF. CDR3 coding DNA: TGTGCCAGCAGCTTAGGACAGGTTTGGGATCAGCCCCAGCATTTT.

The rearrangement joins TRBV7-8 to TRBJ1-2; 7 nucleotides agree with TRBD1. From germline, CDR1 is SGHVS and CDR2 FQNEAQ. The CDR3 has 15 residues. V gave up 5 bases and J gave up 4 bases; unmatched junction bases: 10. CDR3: CASSIGTASAYGYTF. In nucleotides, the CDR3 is TGTGCCAGCAGCATCGGGACAGCCAGCGCCTATGGCTACACCTTC.

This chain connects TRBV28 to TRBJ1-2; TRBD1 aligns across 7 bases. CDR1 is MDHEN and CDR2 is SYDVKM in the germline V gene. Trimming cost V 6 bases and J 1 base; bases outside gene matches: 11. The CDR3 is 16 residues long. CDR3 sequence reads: CASSPGTVALNYGYTF. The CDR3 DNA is TGTGCCAGCAGCCCCGGGACAGTCGCCCTTAACTATGGCTACACCTTC.

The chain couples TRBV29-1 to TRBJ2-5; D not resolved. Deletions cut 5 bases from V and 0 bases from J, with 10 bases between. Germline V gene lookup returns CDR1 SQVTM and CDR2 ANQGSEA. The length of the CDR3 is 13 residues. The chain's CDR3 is CSVRQYDQETQYF. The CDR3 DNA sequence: TGCAGCGTTCGCCAGTACGACCAAGAGACCCAGTACTTC. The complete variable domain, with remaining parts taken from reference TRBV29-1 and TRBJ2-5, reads SAVISQKPSRDICQRGTSLTIQCQVDSQVTMMFWYRQQPGQSLTLIATANQGSEATYESGFVIDKFPISRPNLTFSTLTVSNMSPEDSSIYLCSVRQYDQETQYFGPGTRLLVL.

The CDR3 sequence: CASSRDTAAEQFF. The DNA for the CDR3 is TGCGCCAGCTCCCGGGACACGGCGGCTGAGCAGTTCTTC. The chain carries TRBV4-3 and TRBJ2-1; a possible D gene is TRBD1 (6 bases). Trimming left V 8 bases short and J 9 bases short, with 17 bases between. The CDR3 loop spans 13 amino acids. Germline V gene lookup returns CDR1 LGHNA and CDR2 YSLEER.

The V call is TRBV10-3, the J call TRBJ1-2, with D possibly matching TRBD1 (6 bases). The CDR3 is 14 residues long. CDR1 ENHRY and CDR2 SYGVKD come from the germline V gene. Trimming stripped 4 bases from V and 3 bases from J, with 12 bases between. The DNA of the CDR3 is TGTGCCATCAGTGGGACAGAGAGGGACTATGGCTACACCTTC. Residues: CAISGTERDYGYTF.